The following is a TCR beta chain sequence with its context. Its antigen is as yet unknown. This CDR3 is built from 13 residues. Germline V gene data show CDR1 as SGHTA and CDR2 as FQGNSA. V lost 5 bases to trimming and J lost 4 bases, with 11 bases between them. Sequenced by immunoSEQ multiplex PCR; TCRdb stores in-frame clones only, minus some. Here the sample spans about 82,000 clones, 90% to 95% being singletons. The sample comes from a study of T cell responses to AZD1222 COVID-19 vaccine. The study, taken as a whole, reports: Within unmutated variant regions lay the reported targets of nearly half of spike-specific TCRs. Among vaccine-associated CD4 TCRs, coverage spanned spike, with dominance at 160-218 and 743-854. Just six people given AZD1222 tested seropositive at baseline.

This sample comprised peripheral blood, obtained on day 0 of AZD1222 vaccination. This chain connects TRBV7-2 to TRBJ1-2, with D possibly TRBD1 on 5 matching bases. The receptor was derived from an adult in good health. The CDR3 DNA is TGTGCCAGCAGCGTCGACGGGGGCTATGGCTACACCTTC. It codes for CASSVDGGYGYTF.